One and the same sample provided the 9 T cell receptor beta chains below, sequenced in a study of blood T cell repertoires in COVID-19. Generated by immunoSEQ multiplex PCR, the TCRdb table keeps only in-frame clones and is missing some. Counted here are about 410,000 clones, 86% occurring once; the ten biggest clones make up over 1.1%. Sequenced material: peripheral blood. These receptors were collected from a young woman with active or convalescent COVID-19.

The chain has TRBV4-2 and TRBJ2-4; TRBD2 matches at 13 bases. This CDR3 is 18 amino acids long. The ends lost 5 bases at V and 0 bases at J; junction bases unmatched: 7. The germline gives CDR1 LGHNA, CDR2 YNFKEQ. CDR3 bases: TGTGCCAGCAGCACTAGCGGGGGGGAGAAGAGAGCCAAAAACATTCAGTACTTC. It encodes CASSTSGGEKRAKNIQYF.

V usage is TRBV5-4 and J usage is TRBJ2-7, with D perhaps TRBD1 (5 bases). The germline V gene has CDR1 SGHNT and CDR2 YYREEE (reference sequence). The V gene lost 4 bases and the J gene lost 1 base, with 9 bases spanning the gap. CDR3 length: 13 residues. The CDR3 loop is CASSGDRSYEQYF. The CDR3 region has the DNA TGTGCCAGCAGCGGCGACAGATCCTACGAGCAGTACTTC.

The chain joins TRBV13 to TRBJ2-3; TRBD2 agrees at 7 bases. Per germline, CDR1 PRHDT and CDR2 FYEKMQ (reference sequence). The V gene end was trimmed by 2 bases and the J gene end by 0 bases; junction bases not matched to a gene: 8. The CDR3 covers 17 residues. For the CDR3, the DNA is TGTGCCAGCAGCTTAAGTGGTTGGCGGGGGAGCACAGATACGCAGTATTTT. This sequence encodes CASSLSGWRGSTDTQYF. The full variable domain, completed using reference TRBV13 and TRBJ2-3, is AAGVIQSPRHLIKEKRETATLKCYPIPRHDTVYWYQQGPGQDPQFLISFYEKMQSDKGSIPDRFSAQQFSDYHSELNMSSLELGDSALYFCASSLSGWRGSTDTQYFGPGTRLTVL.

The CDR3 protein is CASSLGLDRDSPLHF. The DNA of the CDR3 is TGTGCCAGCAGCTTAGGGCTGGACAGGGATTCACCCCTCCACTTT. The J gene is TRBJ1-6, the V gene TRBV7-9, with 8 positions matching TRBD1. Germline trimming cut 1 base from V and 8 bases from J; bases unmatched to any gene: 4. The germline gives CDR1 SEHNR, CDR2 FQNEAQ (reference sequence). The CDR3 sequence is 15 residues long.

This clone came up a few times. This chain connects TRBV10-3 to TRBJ1-1; no firm D call. CDR3 length equals 11 residues. Germline CDR1 is ENHRY and CDR2 is SYGVKD. V lost 8 bases, J lost 6 bases, and 10 bases lay in between. The DNA of the CDR3 is TGTGCCATCTCCCCAGGCGCTGAAGCTTTCTTT. Its translation: CAISPGAEAFF.

The V call is TRBV27, the J call TRBJ2-2; TRBD2 agrees at 8 bases. The V gene's germline CDR1 is MNHEY and CDR2 SMNVEV (reference sequence). This CDR3 contains 16 residues. After removal of 0 bases from V and 1 base from J, the junction contained 1 base not matched to a gene. The CDR3 spells CASSLSAGENTGELFF. The CDR3 DNA follows: TGTGCCAGCAGTTTATCAGCGGGAGAGAACACCGGGGAGCTGTTTTTT.

This clone was seen a single time. The genes are TRBV27 and TRBJ2-7; 10 bases map to TRBD2. This CDR3 has 15 amino acids. The V segment lost 4 bases and the J segment 6 bases; nucleotides outside the gene matches: 9. Germline CDR1 reads MNHEY; CDR2 reads SMNVEV (reference sequence). CDR3 coding DNA: TGTGCCAGCAGTTCGCGGGCTAGCGGGGGACTCGAGCAGTACTTC. Protein sequence: CASSSRASGGLEQYF.

V and J are TRBV14 and TRBJ1-4; 8 nucleotides match TRBD1. Germline CDR1 is SGHDN and CDR2 is FVKESK. The CDR3 has 15 amino acids. After removal of 4 bases from V and 2 bases from J, the junction contained 3 bases not matched to a gene. CDR3 in amino acids: CASSPRTGTNEKLFF. Here the CDR3 DNA reads TGTGCCAGCAGCCCACGGACAGGGACTAATGAAAAACTGTTTTTT. Together with reference TRBV14 and TRBJ1-4, the CDR3 gives the full variable domain: EAGVTQFPSHSVIEKGQTVTLRCDPISGHDNLYWYRRVMGKEIKFLLHFVKESKQDESGMPNNRFLAERTGGTYSTLKVQPAELEDSGVYFCASSPRTGTNEKLFFGSGTQLSVL.

The V and J genes are TRBV6-2 or TRBV6-3 and TRBJ1-5; perhaps TRBD1 as D (5 bases). From germline, CDR1 is MNHEY and CDR2 SVGEGT. Between the trimmed V and J ends, which lost 2 bases and 6 bases, there was a span of 11 bases. The CDR3 runs to 14 residues. The CDR3 bases are TGTGCCAGCAGTTACGTTCGGGGGGGTCAGCCCCAGCATTTT. Amino acids: CASSYVRGGQPQHF.